A few counts support the clone carrying this T cell receptor (beta chain). Germline CDR1 is SGHRS and CDR2 is YFSETQ. This CDR3 is 13 amino acids long. V was trimmed by 1 base and J by 4 bases, leaving 8 bases between them. This sample was taken from a study of T cell changes during pregnancy in multiple sclerosis. The table came from immunoSEQ multiplex PCR; TCRdb's copy has only in-frame clones and leaves some out. Among roughly 100,000 clones, 85% to 95% were seen once, and the ten largest hold 1.6%. The genes are TRBV5-1 and TRBJ1-2, with D unresolved. The starting material was peripheral blood, obtained after pregnancy. The receptor's source is a female donor with multiple sclerosis, enrolled in a pregnancy study. The DNA of the CDR3 is TGCGCCAGCAGCTTGACGTCAGGCTATGGCTACACCTTC. Translation gives CASSLTSGYGYTF.